The rows below give T cell receptor beta chains drawn from one sample of a study of blood T cell repertoires in COVID-19. The repertoire was sequenced with immunoSEQ multiplex PCR; TCRdb's copy has only in-frame clones and lacks some. The sample holds around 200,000 clones, approximately 87% seen once. Sequenced: peripheral blood. Every receptor here comes from a man aged 65 to 85 with active or convalescent COVID-19. CDR3s include the opening cysteine and the closing phenylalanine or tryptophan. The D gene is left open where the match is weak. Clone size is shown for a subset of rows, as once, few, many or a class of expanded clone.

>NA|NA|TRBV7-2|TRBJ2-3
TGTGCCAGCAGTACCGCGACAGGAGGAAGCACAGATACGCAGTATTTT
CASSTATGGSTDTQYF
>NA|NA|TRBV7-8|TRBJ2-1
TGTGCCAGCAGCTTAGCTTGGAGCAATGAGCAGTTCTTC
CASSLAWSNEQFF
>NA|NA|TRBV7-9|TRBJ1-5
TGTGCCAGCAGCTTAACGGGGGATAGCAATCAGCCCCAGCATTTT
CASSLTGDSNQPQHF
>NA|NA|TRBV6-6|TRBJ1-2
TGTGCCAGTTGCAGGGAACGAAACTATGGCTACACCTTC
CASCRERNYGYTF
>NA|NA|TRBV11-2|TRBJ1-3
TGTGCCAGCAGCTTCAATACAGGGACCTGGGACACCATATATTTT
CASSFNTGTWDTIYF
>TRBD1|NA|TRBV5-5|TRBJ1-4
TGTGCCAGCAGCTTTCGGGACAGATATGCAACTAATGAAAAACTGTTTTTT
CASSFRDRYATNEKLFF
>TRBD2|NA|TRBV10-3|TRBJ2-1
TGTGCCATCAGGAGCGGGAGGGCCGAAAACTATGAGCAGTTCTTC
CAIRSGRAENYEQFF
>NA|NA|TRBV18|TRBJ1-1
TGTGCCAGCTCACCCCCTGGGGGGGTGAACACTGAAGCTTTCTTT
CASSPPGGVNTEAFF
>NA|few|TRBV2|TRBJ1-2
TGTGCCAGCAGGGCTACAGGAATTAACTATGGCTACACCTTC
CASRATGINYGYTF
>TRBD2|few|TRBV10-3|TRBJ2-1
TGTGCCATCAGGCCCGGGACTAGCGACTACAATGAGCAGTTCTTC
CAIRPGTSDYNEQFF
>NA|few|TRBV12-3/TRBV12-4|TRBJ1-2
TGTGCCAGCAGACCCGGGGGTGCTTACGGCTACACCTTC
CASRPGGAYGYTF
>TRBD1|once|TRBV7-9|TRBJ2-1
TGTGCCAGCAGCAAGGGACAGGGGGCTGACAATGAGCAGTTCTTC
CASSKGQGADNEQFF
>TRBD1|NA|TRBV6-4|TRBJ1-2
TGTGCCAGCAGTGACTCGACGACAGGGGGTGGAGGCTACACCTTC
CASSDSTTGGGGYTF
>TRBD1|NA|TRBV29-1|TRBJ1-1
TGCAGCGTTGCTAGGGACAGGGCGACTGAAGCTTTCTTT
CSVARDRATEAFF
>NA|NA|TRBV7-9|TRBJ1-5
TGTGCCAGCAGCCCTACAGGCGTGGACAATCAGCCCCAGCATTTT
CASSPTGVDNQPQHF
>NA|once|TRBV29-1|TRBJ2-7
TGCAGCGTCGAAACTATGGGGACTTCGCAGTACTTC
CSVETMGTSQYF
>NA|NA|TRBV27|TRBJ2-7
TGTGCCAGCAGTTTATCGATGCAGGTCTCCTACGAGCAGTACTTC
CASSLSMQVSYEQYF
>TRBD2|NA|TRBV5-1|TRBJ2-5
TGCGCCAGCAGCGGACTAGCGGGGCCTCAAGAGACCCAGTACTTC
CASSGLAGPQETQYF
>NA|few|TRBV7-9|TRBJ2-5
TGTGCCAGCAGCTCAGACGGGGCCCAGTACTTC
CASSSDGAQYF
>TRBD2|NA|TRBV28|TRBJ2-3
TGTGCCAGCAGCTCCCCCGGGGGGGGACCTTCAGATACGCAGTATTTT
CASSSPGGGPSDTQYF
>TRBD1|once|TRBV6-2/TRBV6-3|TRBJ1-5
TGTGCCAGCAGTCCCTCGGGACAGGGGGCTTGGCAGCCCCAGCATTTT
CASSPSGQGAWQPQHF
>NA|NA|TRBV18|TRBJ1-3
TGTGCCAGCTCACCCGCCAGGGCCTCCGGGAACACCATATATTTT
CASSPARASGNTIYF
>TRBD1|NA|TRBV27|TRBJ1-3
TGTGCCAGCAGTTTATCCGGGACAGGGAAAAACACCATATATTTT
CASSLSGTGKNTIYF
>NA|NA|TRBV19|TRBJ1-1
TGTGCCAGTAGTATCAGGTGGACAGAAATTGAAGCTTTCTTT
CASSIRWTEIEAFF
>NA|NA|TRBV2|TRBJ1-6
TGTGCCAGCAGAGCACTTCCGGGAGGTTCACCCCTCCACTTT
CASRALPGGSPLHF
>TRBD1|NA|TRBV20-1|TRBJ1-5
TGCAGTGCTAGTCCAGGGGGCGCCAGCAATCAGCCCCAGCATTTT
CSASPGGASNQPQHF
>NA|NA|TRBV7-8|TRBJ2-7
TGTGCCAGCAGCTCACAAGCCGGGACTGGGACCTACGAGCAGTACTTC
CASSSQAGTGTYEQYF
>NA|NA|TRBV6-5|TRBJ2-7
TGTGCCAGCAGTTACTCGTCCGGGGGGCCCTCCTACGAGCAGTACTTC
CASSYSSGGPSYEQYF
>NA|once|TRBV6-2/TRBV6-3|TRBJ2-3
TGTGCCAGCAGCCCTGGAAGAGGCAAGACTAGGGAGAGGACAGATACGCAGTATTTT
CASSPGRGKTRERTDTQYF
>TRBD1|NA|TRBV6-5|TRBJ1-1
TGTGCCAGCAGGCCGGGACAGGGGGCTGAAGCTTTCTTT
CASRPGQGAEAFF
>TRBD2|NA|TRBV29-1|TRBJ2-5
TGCAGCGTTTTCCCAGCGGGGGGCTCCGTGACCCAGTACTTC
CSVFPAGGSVTQYF
>NA|NA|TRBV10-3|TRBJ2-7
TGTGCCATCAGTGAGGGGGGCAGGACCTACGAGCAGTACTTC
CAISEGGRTYEQYF